The clone carrying this T cell receptor beta chain was counted ten times or more. Its antigen is not known. The data stem from a study of T-cell memory formation after mild COVID-19. About the study: Each donor largely had its own TCR clusters.

CDR3 length: 13 amino acids. The ends were cut back, 6 bases at V and 6 bases at J, with 14 bases in the middle. Per germline, CDR1 MNHEY and CDR2 SVGAGI. TCRdb ran MiXCR on the 5' RACE reads and lists one entry per CDR3 protein. This table has about 320,000 distinct CDR3 sequences, approximately 15% appearing once. Whole-study findings and limits: Clones shrinking between day 15 and 85 showed a balanced CD4/CD8 split, and those that grew later tilted toward CD4+.

The chain couples TRBV6-5 to TRBJ1-2; D ambiguous. Sequenced: PBMCs or a T cell subset sorted from them (not recorded which). The clonotype was recovered from a man younger than 35 who had mild COVID-19 (a few samples of this study predate the infection). Cell type and time point are not known. The CDR3 reads CASRLRTADGYTF. In nucleotides, the CDR3 is TGTGCCAGCAGACTTAGGACGGCCGATGGCTACACCTTC.